The TCR beta chain under discussion was sequenced for a study of OX40 agonist ivuxolimab in advanced cancers. Turning to the study itself: Patients received ivuxolimab, an agonistic anti-OX40 (CD134) antibody. Study-wide results and caveats: At 0.1-3.0 mg/kg, partial responders had clonal expansion among the lowest observed. The specificity for antigen of the expanded peripheral T cells was not determined.

Some clones are missing from TCRdb's copy, which holds only in-frame ones; the method was immunoSEQ multiplex PCR. The repertoire consists of 70,000 to 85,000 clones, with approximately 91% occurring once and the leading ten covering approximately 0.7%. Between the trimmed V and J ends, which lost 3 bases and 2 bases, there was a span of 6 bases. CDR3 length equals 13 residues. The germline gives CDR1 MDHEN, CDR2 SYDVKM. Worth noting for this clone: Its antigen is unidentified.

The sequence came from an adult with an advanced solid tumor such as melanoma, head and neck, liver or kidney cancer. The chain recombines TRBV28 with TRBJ2-3; D ambiguous. The specimen was CD4+ or CD8+ T cells sorted from blood, collected in a trial of the OX40 agonist ivuxolimab. Written as DNA, the CDR3 is TGTGCCAGCAGTTTTCGGCTCACAGATACGCAGTATTTT. Protein sequence: CASSFRLTDTQYF.